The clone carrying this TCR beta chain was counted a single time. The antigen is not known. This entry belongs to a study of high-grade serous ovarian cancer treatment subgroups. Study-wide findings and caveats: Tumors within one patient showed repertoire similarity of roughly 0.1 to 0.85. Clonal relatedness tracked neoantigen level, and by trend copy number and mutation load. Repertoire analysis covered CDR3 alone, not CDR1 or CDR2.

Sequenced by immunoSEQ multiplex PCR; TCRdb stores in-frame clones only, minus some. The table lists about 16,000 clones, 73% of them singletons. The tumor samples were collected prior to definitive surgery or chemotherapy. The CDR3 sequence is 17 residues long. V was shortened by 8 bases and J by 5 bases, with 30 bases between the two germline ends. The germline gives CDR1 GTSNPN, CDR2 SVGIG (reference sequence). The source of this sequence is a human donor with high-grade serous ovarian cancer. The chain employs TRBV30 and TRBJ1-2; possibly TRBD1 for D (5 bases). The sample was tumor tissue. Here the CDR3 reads CAGLTTDPKSFGYGYTF. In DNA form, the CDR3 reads TGTGCCGGCCTGACGACAGATCCTAAATCCTTCGGGTATGGCTACACCTTC.